This passage covers 17 T cell receptor beta chains from one sample sequenced in a study of response to subunit inactivated influenza vaccine. TCRdb re-analysed the RT-PCR reads in MiXCR, keeping a single row per CDR3 protein. This table has some 500,000 distinct CDR3 sequences, 15% to 20% appearing once. The input for sequencing was CD4+ T cells sorted from PBMCs, taken roughly 24 months after vaccination. These receptors originate from a man aged 50 to 69 who received an inactivated influenza vaccine.

The chain uses TRBV6-2 or TRBV6-3 and TRBJ2-2; D unresolved. Germline-derived CDR1 and CDR2 are MNHEY and SVGEGT. Deletions cut 7 bases from V and 1 base from J, with 7 bases between. The CDR3 has 13 residues. The CDR3 is CASMAENTGELFF. CDR3 coding DNA: TGTGCCAGCATGGCTGAGAACACCGGGGAGCTGTTTTTT.

This rearrangement joins TRBV6-1 to TRBJ2-3; possibly TRBD1 or TRBD2 for D (5 bases each). CDR1 and CDR2 (germline): MNHNS, SASEGT. The ends were cut back, 3 bases at V and 4 bases at J, with 14 bases in the middle. The CDR3 covers 15 residues. DNA for the CDR3: TGTGCCAGCAGTGAGCCGGGACGGGTTGCAGATACGCAGTATTTT. Protein: CASSEPGRVADTQYF.

This clonotype was seen a handful of times. CDR3 DNA sequence: TGTGCCAGCAGTTTAAGGGCCGGGGGGACCTCATGGGGCAATGAGCAGTTCTTC. It yields the protein CASSLRAGGTSWGNEQFF. The chain has TRBV6-5 and TRBJ2-1; 7 nucleotides agree with TRBD2. Germline V gene sequence: CDR1 MNHEY, CDR2 SVGAGI. Unmatched junction bases numbered 18, after V lost 4 bases and J lost 6 bases. The CDR3 loop spans 18 amino acids.

The V and J genes are TRBV4-1 and TRBJ1-1; D is uncertain. Germline V lookup: CDR1 MGHRA, CDR2 YSYEKL. This CDR3 comprises 16 residues. Between the trimmed V and J ends, which lost 2 bases and 0 bases, there was a span of 13 bases. CDR3 nucleotides: TGCGCCAGCAGCCAACAAGGTGGCAGAATGAACACTGAAGCTTTCTTT. It encodes CASSQQGGRMNTEAFF.

This clonotype was picked up a small number of times. The rearrangement joins TRBV6-4 to TRBJ2-3; 8 nucleotides line up with TRBD2. J lost 1 base, V lost 2 bases, and 2 bases had no gene match. Looked up from germline, CDR1 is MRHNA and CDR2 is SNTAGT. This CDR3 is 15 amino acids long. CDR3: CASSDSGGGTDTQYF. CDR3 in DNA: TGTGCCAGCAGTGACAGCGGGGGAGGCACAGATACGCAGTATTTT.

This chain joins TRBV20-1 and TRBJ2-1, with D possibly matching TRBD2 (6 bases). Looked up from germline, CDR1 is DFQATT and CDR2 is SNEGSKA (reference sequence). V lost 0 bases to trimming and J lost 10 bases, with 19 bases between them. This CDR3 is 15 amino acids long. CDR3 coding DNA: TGCAGTGCTAGAGATCACGGGACTCGTTTTGACGAGCAGTTCTTC. The encoded protein is CSARDHGTRFDEQFF.

The chain joins TRBV20-1 to TRBJ2-3; D might be TRBD1 (6 bases). The germline CDR1 and CDR2 sequences are DFQATT and SNEGSKA (reference sequence). The CDR3 totals 15 residues. V was pared by 1 base and J by 0 bases, with 11 bases between. CDR3 sequence: CSARVPGTSTDTQYF. The DNA for the CDR3 is TGCAGTGCTAGAGTGCCGGGGACAAGCACAGATACGCAGTATTTT.

Details on this clonotype: This is likely a read error, given that the CDR3 carries no conserved phenylalanine or tryptophan at its end. The rearrangement links TRBV20-1 to TRBJ2-7; 9 bases are a match to TRBD2. The germline V gene encodes CDR1 DFQATT and CDR2 SNEGSKA (reference sequence). The V segment lost 3 bases and the J segment 3 bases; nucleotides outside the gene matches: 12. The CDR3 runs 16 residues. The CDR3 reads CSARGLAGSPNYEQYS. The CDR3 DNA is TGCAGTGCTAGGGGTCTAGCGGGATCCCCAAACTACGAGCAGTACTCC.

This clonotype appeared many times. The rearrangement links TRBV4-3 to TRBJ2-1, with D perhaps TRBD1 (5 bases). CDR1 is LGHNA and CDR2 is YSLEER in the germline V gene. V shed 4 bases and J shed 0 bases, with 13 bases lying between them. CDR3 size: 16 residues. CDR3 in amino acids: CASSRDSQSSYNEQFF. The CDR3, as DNA: TGCGCCAGCAGCCGTGACAGCCAGAGCTCCTACAATGAGCAGTTCTTC.

This clonotype was observed a few times. This chain uses TRBV7-8 with TRBJ2-1; 13 bases match TRBD2. V was pared by 1 base and J by 10 bases, with 7 bases of the junction left unmatched. The CDR3 extends over 16 amino acids. Germline lookup yields CDR1 SGHVS and CDR2 FQNEAQ. The CDR3 spells CASSLDGTSGIDEQFF. CDR3 DNA: TGTGCCAGCAGCTTAGACGGGACTAGCGGGATCGACGAGCAGTTCTTC. Looking up the rest from reference TRBV7-8 and TRBJ2-1 gives the full variable domain: GAGVSQSPRYKVAKRGQDVALRCDPISGHVSLFWYQQALGQGPEFLTYFQNEAQLDKSGLPSDRFFAERPEGSVSTLKIQRTQQEDSAVYLCASSLDGTSGIDEQFFGPGTRLTVL.

The rearrangement joins TRBV6-5 to TRBJ2-7, with D possibly called TRBD1 or TRBD2 (5 bases each). The CDR3 runs 12 residues. The V end was cut by 6 bases, the J end by 3 bases, with 9 bases between. Germline CDR1 and CDR2: MNHEY and SVGAGI. This CDR3 is CASRGENYEQYF. In nucleotides, the CDR3 is TGTGCCAGCAGGGGGGAAAACTACGAGCAGTACTTC.

Ten or more counts support this clonotype. The rearrangement joins TRBV20-1 to TRBJ2-7; D unresolved. Trimming left V 2 bases short and J 0 bases short, with 14 bases between. Germline V gene data show CDR1 as DFQATT and CDR2 as SNEGSKA (reference sequence). This CDR3 spans 15 amino acids. The CDR3 protein is CSARSSGHNSYEQYF. Written as DNA, the CDR3 is TGCAGTGCTAGAAGTTCCGGCCATAACTCCTACGAGCAGTACTTC.

There are many counts of this clonotype. J is TRBJ2-1 and V is TRBV20-1; TRBD1 or TRBD2 may be the D gene (6 bases each). Germline-derived CDR1 and CDR2 are DFQATT and SNEGSKA (reference sequence). The CDR3 totals 14 residues. V shed 5 bases and J shed 1 base, with 12 bases lying between them. The CDR3 sequence: CSASGAESYNEQFF. The CDR3 DNA reads TGCAGTGCTTCGGGGGCCGAATCCTACAATGAGCAGTTCTTC.

This clonotype was picked up many times. V usage is TRBV12-3 or TRBV12-4 and J usage is TRBJ2-1, with 14 bases fitting TRBD2. This CDR3 has 18 amino acids. J lost 0 bases, V lost 7 bases, and 8 bases had no gene match. CDR3 region: CASTRLAGGSYSYNEQFF. The CDR3 nucleotides read TGTGCCAGCACGAGACTAGCGGGAGGGTCTTACTCCTACAATGAGCAGTTCTTC.

This clonotype appeared a few times. The V call is TRBV20-1, the J call TRBJ2-3, with TRBD2 matching 11 bases. Germline assignment: CDR1 DFQATT and CDR2 SNEGSKA (reference sequence). V shed 6 bases, J shed 2 bases, and the junction held 7 bases outside the gene matches. This CDR3 is built from 15 residues. The CDR3 DNA reads TGCAGTGCCACTGGGACTAGCGGAAACACAGATACGCAGTATTTT. Translated: CSATGTSGNTDTQYF.

The table lists this clonotype with many counts. The chain is built from TRBV6-5 and TRBJ2-5, with D perhaps assigned TRBD1 or TRBD2 (6 bases each). CDR3 length equals 16 residues. The V gene's germline CDR1 is MNHEY and CDR2 SVGAGI. Trimming removed 2 bases at V and 5 bases at J, with 18 bases between. This chain's CDR3 is CASSYGTSKGGETQYF. For the CDR3, the DNA is TGTGCCAGCAGTTACGGAACTAGCAAAGGGGGGGAGACCCAGTACTTC.

This clonotype has just a few counts. The CDR3 reads CASSQDITGADEQYF. DNA of the CDR3: TGTGCCAGCAGCCAAGATATAACAGGGGCGGACGAGCAGTACTTC. The chain employs TRBV3-1 and TRBJ2-7; TRBD1 matches 7 bases. The trim removed 0 bases at V and 5 bases at J, leaving 7 bases unmatched. Germline V gives CDR1 LGHDT, CDR2 YNNKEL (reference sequence). This CDR3 comprises 15 residues.